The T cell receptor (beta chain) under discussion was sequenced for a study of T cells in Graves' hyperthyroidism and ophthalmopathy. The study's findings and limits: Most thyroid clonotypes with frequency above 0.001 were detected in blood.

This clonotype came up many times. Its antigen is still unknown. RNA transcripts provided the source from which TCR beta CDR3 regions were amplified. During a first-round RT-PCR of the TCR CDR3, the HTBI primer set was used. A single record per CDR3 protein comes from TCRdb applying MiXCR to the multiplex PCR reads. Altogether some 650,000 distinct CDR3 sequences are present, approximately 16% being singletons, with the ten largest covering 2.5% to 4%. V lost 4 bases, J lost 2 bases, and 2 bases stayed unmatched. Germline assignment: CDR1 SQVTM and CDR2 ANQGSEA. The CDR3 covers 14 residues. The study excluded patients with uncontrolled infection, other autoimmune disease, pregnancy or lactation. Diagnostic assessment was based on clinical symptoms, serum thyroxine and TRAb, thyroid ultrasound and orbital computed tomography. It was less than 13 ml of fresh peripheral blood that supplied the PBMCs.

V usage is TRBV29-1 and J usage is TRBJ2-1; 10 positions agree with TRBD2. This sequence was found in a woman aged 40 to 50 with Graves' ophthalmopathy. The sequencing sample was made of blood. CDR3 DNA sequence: TGCAGCGTTGGGAGCGGGAGGGCCTACAATGAGCAGTTCTTC. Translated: CSVGSGRAYNEQFF.